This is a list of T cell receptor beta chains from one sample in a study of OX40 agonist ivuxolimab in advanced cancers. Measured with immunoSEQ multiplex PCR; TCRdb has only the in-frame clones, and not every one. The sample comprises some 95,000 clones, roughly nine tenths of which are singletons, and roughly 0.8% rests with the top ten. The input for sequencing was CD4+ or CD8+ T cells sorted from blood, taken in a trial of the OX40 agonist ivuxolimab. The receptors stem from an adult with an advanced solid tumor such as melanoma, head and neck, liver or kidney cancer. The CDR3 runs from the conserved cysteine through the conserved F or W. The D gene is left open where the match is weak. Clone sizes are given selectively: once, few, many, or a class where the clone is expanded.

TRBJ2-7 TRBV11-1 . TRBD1 TGTGCCAGCGGGGGTAAGACAGGGGTCGTCTACGAGCAGTACTTC CASGGKTGVVYEQYF
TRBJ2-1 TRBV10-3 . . TGTGCCATCAGCAGGGATGGGTCCTACAATGAGCAGTTCTTC CAISRDGSYNEQFF
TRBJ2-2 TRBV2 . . TGTGCCAGCAGTCCTCAGGCAAGCACCGGGGAGCTGTTTTTT CASSPQASTGELFF
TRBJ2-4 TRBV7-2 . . TGTGCCATCGGGGGCACCTCAGCCAAAAACATTCAGTACTTC CAIGGTSAKNIQYF
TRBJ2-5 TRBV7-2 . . TGTGCCAGCAGCCCCCGGGCGGGTGTTGGGGACCAGTACTTC CASSPRAGVGDQYF
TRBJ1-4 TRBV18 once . TGTGCCAGCTCACCAGTAGGCACTAGCGGCGGGAATGAAAAACTGTTTTTT CASSPVGTSGGNEKLFF
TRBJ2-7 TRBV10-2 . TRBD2 TGCGCCAGCAGGACTAGCGGGTCCTACGAGCAGTACTTC CASRTSGSYEQYF
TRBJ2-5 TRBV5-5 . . TGTGCCAGCAGCCTACCCGGCCAGGGAGAGACCCAGTACTTC CASSLPGQGETQYF
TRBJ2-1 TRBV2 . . TGTGCCAGTCATAGGCTCCCAGGGCTCAATGAGCAGTTCTTC CASHRLPGLNEQFF
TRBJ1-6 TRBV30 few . TGTGCCTTCAGGGGAGGGACCCCCAATTCACCCCTCCACTTT CAFRGGTPNSPLHF
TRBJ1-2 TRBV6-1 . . TGTGCCAGCAGTGAAGAAGGAGGTCAAGGGAGCACCTTC CASSEEGGQGSTF
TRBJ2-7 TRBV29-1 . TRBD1 TGCAGCGGAAGGACAGGGCCCGAGCAGTACTTC CSGRTGPEQYF
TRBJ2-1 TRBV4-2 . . TGTGCCAGCAGCCCCTCGGGAGAGGGCAATGAGCAGTTCTTC CASSPSGEGNEQFF
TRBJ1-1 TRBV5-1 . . TGCGCCAGCAGCTTGGCACCGACAGATGTCACTGAAGCTTTCTTT CASSLAPTDVTEAFF
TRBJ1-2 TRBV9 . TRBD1 TGTGCCAGCAGCGCCGGGACAGGGAACCGGGGTGGCTACACCTTC CASSAGTGNRGGYTF
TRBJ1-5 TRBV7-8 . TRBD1 TGTGCCAGCAGCTCAGGGACAGGGGGTCAGCCCCAGCATTTT CASSSGTGGQPQHF
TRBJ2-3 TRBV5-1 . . TGCGCCAGCAGCTTGGAGGGCAGCTCTCCCACAGATACGCAGTATTTT CASSLEGSSPTDTQYF
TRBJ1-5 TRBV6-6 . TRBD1 TGTGCCAGCGCCCTTGGGACAGGTAATCAGCCCCAGCATTTT CASALGTGNQPQHF
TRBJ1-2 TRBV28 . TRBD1 TGTGCCAGCAGTTTGGGGACAGGCTCCTATGGCTACACCTTC CASSLGTGSYGYTF
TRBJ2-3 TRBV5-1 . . TGCGCCAGCAGCCCCAACGACATGCGAGATACGCAGTATTTT CASSPNDMRDTQYF
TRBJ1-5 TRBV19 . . TGTGCCAGTAGACTACGGGGGACGGGCAATCAGCCCCAGCATTTT CASRLRGTGNQPQHF
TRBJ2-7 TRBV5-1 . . TGCGCCAGCAGCCTCGACGGGGAGTACGAGCAGTACTTC CASSLDGEYEQYF
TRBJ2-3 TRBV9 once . TGTGCCAGCAGCGCCGGAACACAAGGGTTCACAGATACGCAGTATTTT CASSAGTQGFTDTQYF
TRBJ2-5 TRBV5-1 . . TGCGCCAGCAGCTTGGCCACTAGAGAGACACAGACCCAGTACTTC CASSLATRETQTQYF
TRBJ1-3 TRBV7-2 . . TGTGCCAGCAGCTTAGTAGCGAGCTCTGGAAACACCATATATTTT CASSLVASSGNTIYF
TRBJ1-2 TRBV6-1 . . TGTGCCAGCAGGATGGGACACGGGGACTATGGCTACACCTTC CASRMGHGDYGYTF
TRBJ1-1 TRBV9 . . TGTGCCAGCAGTTCCCAGGTCGGGAACACTGAAGCTTTCTTT CASSSQVGNTEAFF
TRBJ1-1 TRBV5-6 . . TGTGCCAGCAGCTCGATTGGTCACGAAAAAGCTTTCTTT CASSSIGHEKAFF
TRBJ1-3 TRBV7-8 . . TGTGCCAGCAGCTTAGAAGGGGCGGGGGGCGGAAACACCATATATTTT CASSLEGAGGGNTIYF
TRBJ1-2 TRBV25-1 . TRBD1 TGTGCCAGCAGTGTGACACAGGGGGCGAATCATGGCTACACCTTC CASSVTQGANHGYTF
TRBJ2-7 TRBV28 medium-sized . TGTGCCAGCAGTTCAATGGTAGCGGACCAGTACTTC CASSSMVADQYF
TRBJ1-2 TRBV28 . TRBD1 TGTGCCAGCAGTCGACAGGGTTACGGATCTGGCTACACCTTC CASSRQGYGSGYTF
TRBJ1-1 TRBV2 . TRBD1 TGTGCCAGCAACCCAGGGGGGCAGGGAGCTTTCTTT CASNPGGQGAFF
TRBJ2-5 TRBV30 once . TGTGCCTGGAGTGTACGGGGGGCCGAGACCCAGTACTTC CAWSVRGAETQYF
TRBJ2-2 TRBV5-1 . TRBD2 TGCGCCAGCAGCTTGACTAGCGGGAGCCCCGGGGAGCTGTTTTTT CASSLTSGSPGELFF
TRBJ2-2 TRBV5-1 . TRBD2 TGCGCCAGCAGCTTGTTCCACCTAGCGGGAGGGCCAGGTACCGGGGAGCTGTTTTTT CASSLFHLAGGPGTGELFF
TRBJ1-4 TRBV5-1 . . TGCGCCAGCAGCTGGGGGCTACTGGAAAAACTGTTTTTT CASSWGLLEKLFF
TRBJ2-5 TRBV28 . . TGTGCCAGCAGTTTATTTCAGACCCAAGAGACCCAGTACTTC CASSLFQTQETQYF
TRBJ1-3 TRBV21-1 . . TGTGCCAGCAGCCGTCGCTGCGGCCCTCAAGTCCCCTCTGGAAACACCATATATTTT CASSRRCGPQVPSGNTIYF